This T cell receptor beta chain was retrieved from a study of blood T cell repertoires in COVID-19. At the level of the study: Spain, Italy and the United States supplied samples that represented acute and convalescent COVID-19. T cells, B-cell-depleted T cells, or PBMCs provided the cDNA or gDNA that served as material.

Per the original data handling: Amplified reference gene primers provided the basis for estimating nucleated cell counts. Some clones are missing from TCRdb's copy, which holds only in-frame ones; the method was immunoSEQ multiplex PCR. V, J and clone size are those of that table, while D and trimming were read from the DNA. The sample includes around 23,000 clones, around nine tenths seen only once; the top ten take under 8.5%. Germline V CDR1 and CDR2: MRHNA, SNTAGT. The CDR3 runs 14 residues. V was pared by 0 bases and J by 14 bases, with 19 bases between. The clonotype originates from a man aged 45 to 65 with active COVID-19. Sequencing input: peripheral blood. V and J are TRBV6-4 and TRBJ1-2, with D tentatively TRBD1 (6 bases). CDR3 coding DNA: TGTGCCAGCAGTGACTCGGCGGGGGCCACTTTTAAAACCTTC. It encodes CASSDSAGATFKTF.